Listed below are T cell receptor beta chains from one sample, sequenced in a study of blood T cells in healthy people across ages. In TCRdb, the 5' RACE reads were re-called with MiXCR into one record per CDR3 protein. The repertoire has around 870,000 distinct CDR3 sequences, 29% of them found once; the top ten carry 15% to 20%. The sample consisted of blood. These receptors all come from a woman aged 80 or over in good health. Both conserved end residues are part of each CDR3. The order of the fields is D gene, clone size, V gene, J gene, CDR3 protein, CDR3 DNA. The D gene is left open where the match is weak. Size tells how often a clone was seen (once, few, many) or the class of an expanded clone, and some rows leave it out.

TRBD2	few	TRBV6-6	TRBJ2-3	CASSPLAVGDTQYF	TGTGCCAGCAGCCCCCTAGCGGTGGGAGATACGCAGTATTTT
.	many	TRBV6-2/TRBV6-3	TRBJ2-7	CASSYSGDEQYF	TGTGCCAGCAGTTACTCAGGGGACGAGCAGTACTTC
.	.	TRBV5-5	TRBJ2-7	CASSPRPAGAYEQYF	TGTGCCAGCAGCCCCAGGCCGGCAGGAGCCTACGAGCAGTACTTC
TRBD1	many	TRBV11-2	TRBJ1-2	CASSPSFRTGGEGYTF	TGTGCCAGCAGCCCCAGCTTCCGGACAGGCGGCGAAGGCTACACCTTC
TRBD1	.	TRBV3-1	TRBJ1-4	CASSRSAGGVEKLFF	TGTGCCAGCAGCCGATCGGCAGGGGGAGTAGAAAAACTGTTTTTT
.	few	TRBV24-1	TRBJ2-3	CATSDSPSFGGTDTQYF	TGTGCCACCAGTGATTCCCCCAGTTTTGGGGGCACAGATACGCAGTATTTT
.	few	TRBV20-1	TRBJ1-1	CSARARVMSGNTEAFF	TGCAGTGCTAGGGCCAGGGTAATGTCTGGGAACACTGAAGCTTTCTTT
.	many	TRBV5-1	TRBJ2-3	CASSEKADTQYF	TGCGCCAGCAGCGAGAAGGCAGATACGCAGTATTTT
.	many	TRBV4-3	TRBJ2-1	CASSRVPWDEQFF	TGCGCCAGCAGCCGCGTACCTTGGGATGAGCAGTTCTTC
.	many	TRBV6-2/TRBV6-3	TRBJ2-4	CASSALTLAKNIQYF	TGTGCCAGCAGTGCCCTGACATTAGCCAAAAACATTCAGTACTTC
.	few	TRBV6-5	TRBJ2-1	CASKLPGLYNEQFF	TGTGCCAGCAAGCTTCCGGGCCTCTACAATGAGCAGTTCTTC
TRBD2	.	TRBV20-1	TRBJ2-2	CSAPSGGARTGELFF	TGCAGTGCTCCTAGCGGGGGGGCAAGGACCGGGGAGCTGTTTTTT
.	.	TRBV5-1	TRBJ2-3	CAGSRTDTAQSTDTQYF	TGCGCCGGCAGCAGGACAGACACTGCCCAGAGCACAGATACGCAGTATTTT
.	few	TRBV12-5	TRBJ2-2	CASAPAAGELFF	TGTGCTAGTGCCCCGGCCGCCGGGGAGCTGTTTTTT
.	.	TRBV12-3/TRBV12-4	TRBJ1-5	CASSLWTSPGNQPQHF	TGTGCCAGCAGTTTATGGACCAGCCCCGGGAATCAGCCCCAGCATTTT
.	.	TRBV11-2	TRBJ2-5	CASSLGEIRKGQETQYF	TGTGCCAGCAGCTTAGGCGAGATACGGAAGGGACAAGAGACCCAGTACTTC
TRBD2	few	TRBV6-4	TRBJ2-5	CASSVQGQRGDEQYF	TGTGCCAGCAGTGTTCAGGGGCAGCGGGGGGATGAGCAGTACTTC
.	.	TRBV28	TRBJ1-5	CASTEQGANQPQHF	TGTGCCAGCACAGAGCAGGGTGCCAATCAGCCCCAGCATTTT
.	few	TRBV3-1	TRBJ1-4	CASSQALGQGGHGKLFF	TGTGCCAGCAGCCAAGCCCTTGGCCAGGGCGGGCATGGAAAACTGTTTTTT
.	.	TRBV2	TRBJ1-6	CASRGIGKSNSPLHF	TGTGCCAGCAGGGGGATAGGGAAATCAAATTCACCCCTCCACTTT
TRBD2	.	TRBV12-3/TRBV12-4	TRBJ2-3	CASSPGLAGVRTDMQYF	TGTGCCAGCAGCCCCGGACTAGCGGGGGTTCGCACAGATATGCAGTATTTT
.	many	TRBV27	TRBJ2-7	CASSLSSRGTYEQYF	TGTGCCAGCAGTTTATCCTCGAGGGGAACCTACGAGCAGTACTTC
.	.	TRBV6-2/TRBV6-3	TRBJ2-6	CASSTTGANVRTF	TGTGCCAGCAGTACTACCGGGGCCAACGTCCGGACTTTC
.	many	TRBV5-1	TRBJ2-6	CASSLGDIPGANVLTF	TGCGCCAGCAGCTTGGGGGACATTCCTGGGGCCAACGTCCTGACTTTC
TRBD1	.	TRBV19	TRBJ1-5	CASSKGQASNQPQHF	TGTGCCAGTAGTAAGGGACAGGCTAGCAATCAGCCCCAGCATTTT
.	.	TRBV7-8	TRBJ2-5	CASSLTGGVYQQETQYF	TGTGCCAGCAGCTTAACGGGCGGGGTCTATCAGCAAGAGACCCAGTACTTC
.	.	TRBV6-2/TRBV6-3	TRBJ2-1	CASSLEQPYNEQFF	TGTGCCAGCAGTCTCGAACAGCCCTACAATGAGCAGTTCTTC
.	few	TRBV20-1	TRBJ1-4	CSAGQGSEKLFF	TGCAGTGCCGGTCAGGGAAGTGAAAAACTGTTTTTT
TRBD1	few	TRBV30	TRBJ2-5	CACYRDRSQETQYF	TGTGCCTGCTATCGGGACAGGTCCCAAGAGACCCAGTACTTC
TRBD1	many	TRBV11-2	TRBJ2-5	CASSFTGGVETQYF	TGTGCCAGCAGCTTTACAGGGGGCGTCGAGACCCAGTACTTC
TRBD1	many	TRBV7-9	TRBJ1-2	CASSPRGRANYGYTF	TGTGCCAGCAGCCCCAGGGGGAGAGCTAACTATGGCTACACCTTC
.	few	TRBV20-1	TRBJ1-2	CSASSTGQAGYGYTF	TGCAGTGCTAGTTCCACAGGGCAGGCGGGTTATGGCTACACCTTC
.	.	TRBV7-2	TRBJ2-7	CASSLTTGSYYEQYF	TGTGCCAGCAGCTTAACAACAGGGTCCTACTACGAGCAGTACTTC
.	many	TRBV20-1	TRBJ2-3	CSARGTRGATDTQYF	TGCAGTGCTAGAGGGACGAGGGGGGCCACAGATACGCAGTATTTT
.	.	TRBV6-6	TRBJ1-2	CASSQRGIGGYTF	TGTGCCAGCAGTCAACGGGGGATTGGGGGCTACACCTTC